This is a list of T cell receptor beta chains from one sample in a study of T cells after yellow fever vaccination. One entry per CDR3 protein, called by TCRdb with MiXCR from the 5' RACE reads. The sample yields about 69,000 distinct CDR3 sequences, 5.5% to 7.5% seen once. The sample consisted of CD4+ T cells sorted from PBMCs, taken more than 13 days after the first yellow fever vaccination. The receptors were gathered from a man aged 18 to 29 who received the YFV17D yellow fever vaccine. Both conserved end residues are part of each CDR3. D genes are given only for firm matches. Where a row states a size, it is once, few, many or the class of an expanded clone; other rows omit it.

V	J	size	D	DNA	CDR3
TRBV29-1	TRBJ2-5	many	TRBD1	TGCAGCCTCCGGGGACAGACCCAAGAGACCCAGTACTTC	CSLRGQTQETQYF
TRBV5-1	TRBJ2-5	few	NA	TGCGCCAGCAGCGGGGGGGGCAGCCAAGAGACCCAGTACTTC	CASSGGGSQETQYF
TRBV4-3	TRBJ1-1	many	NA	TGCGCCAGCAGCCGAAAAGGCAGGGGTTGGGGCACTGAAGCTTTCTTT	CASSRKGRGWGTEAFF
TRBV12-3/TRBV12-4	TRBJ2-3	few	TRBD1	TGTGCCAGCAGTTCCCAGGGGGTGACAGATACGCAGTATTTT	CASSSQGVTDTQYF
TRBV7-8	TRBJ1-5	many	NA	TGTGCCAGCAGCTCCGCAGGGGCGGGCAATCAGCCCCAGCATTTT	CASSSAGAGNQPQHF
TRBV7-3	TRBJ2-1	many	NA	TGTGCCAGCAGCCGGGGCGGCTCCTACAATGAGCAGTTCTTC	CASSRGGSYNEQFF
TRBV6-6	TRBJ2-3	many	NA	TGTGCCAGCATAAATGTACCGCACGCTACGCAGTATTTT	CASINVPHATQYF
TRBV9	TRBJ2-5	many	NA	TGTGCCAGCAGCGAGAGTTTAACGCCTGGGACTGCAGAGACCCAGTACTTC	CASSESLTPGTAETQYF
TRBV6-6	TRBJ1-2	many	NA	TGTGCCAGCAGCGGAGGACCGCCTTATGGCTACACCTTC	CASSGGPPYGYTF
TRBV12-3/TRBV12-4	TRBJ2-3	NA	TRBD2	TGTGCCAGCGCGACTAGCGGGGAAATAGATACGCAGTATTTT	CASATSGEIDTQYF
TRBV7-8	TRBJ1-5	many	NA	TGTGCCAGCAGCCCAGGGTACAGCAATCAGCCCCAGCATTTT	CASSPGYSNQPQHF
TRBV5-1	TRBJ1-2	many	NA	TGCGCCAGCAGCTTGTCCCATACGACAGAAATCTATGGCTACACCTTC	CASSLSHTTEIYGYTF
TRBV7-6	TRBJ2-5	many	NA	TGTGCCAGCAGTTCTGTGGCCGGGGTGTACCAAGAGACCCAGTACTTC	CASSSVAGVYQETQYF
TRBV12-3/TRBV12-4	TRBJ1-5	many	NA	TGTGCCAGCAGTTTAGCGGGGGATGGCAATCAGCCCCAGCATTTT	CASSLAGDGNQPQHF
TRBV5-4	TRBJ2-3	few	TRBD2	TGTGCCAGCAGCTCGGGAGGAGGGGCCACAGATACGCAGTATTTT	CASSSGGGATDTQYF
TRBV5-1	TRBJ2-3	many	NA	TGCGCCAGCAGCGTCGACATAGATACGCAGTATTTT	CASSVDIDTQYF
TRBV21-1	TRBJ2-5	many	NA	TGTGCCAGCAGCAAAGCTGGCAGGGGGTACCAAGAGACCCAGTACTTC	CASSKAGRGYQETQYF
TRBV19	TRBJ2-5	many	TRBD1	TGTGCCAGTAGTTTCCGGGACAGCCAAGAGACCCAGTACTTC	CASSFRDSQETQYF
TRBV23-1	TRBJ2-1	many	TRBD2	TGCGCCAGCAGGCCGACCGGGACTAGCGGGGCCATGATAAACAATGAGCAGTTCTTC	CASRPTGTSGAMINNEQFF
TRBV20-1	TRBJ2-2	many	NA	TGCAGTGCTCCCAGGGGATCGGGGGAGCTGTTTTTT	CSAPRGSGELFF
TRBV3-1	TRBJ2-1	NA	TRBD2	TGTACCAGCAGTTTAGGAGCCGGGACTAGCGGGGGGGCCGGTAATGAGCAGTTCTTC	CTSSLGAGTSGGAGNEQFF
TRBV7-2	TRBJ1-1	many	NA	TGTGCCAGCAGCCGACGGATGAACACTGAAGCTTTCTTT	CASSRRMNTEAFF
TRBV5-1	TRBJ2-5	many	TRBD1	TGCGCCAGCAGCTTTTCGCCGGGACAGCAAGAGACCCAGTACTTC	CASSFSPGQQETQYF
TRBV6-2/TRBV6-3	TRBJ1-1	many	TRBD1	TGTGCCAGCTATCCGACAGGGATGAACACTGAAGCTTTCTTT	CASYPTGMNTEAFF
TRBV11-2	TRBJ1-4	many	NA	TGTGCCAGCAGCCCCCCCGCTCGGACGATTGTGTTTTTT	CASSPPARTIVFF
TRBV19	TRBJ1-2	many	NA	TGTGCCAGTAGTATCGGCCCCGCGGCAGGGGTGGGCGGCTACACCTTC	CASSIGPAAGVGGYTF
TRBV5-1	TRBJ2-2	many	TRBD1	TGCGCCAGCAGCCCGGGACAGGGGGCCCTCGGGGAGCTGTTTTTT	CASSPGQGALGELFF
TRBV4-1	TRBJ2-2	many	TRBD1	TGCGCCAGCAGCCGAGGACAGGGGGCAGGCACCGGGGAGCTGTTTTTT	CASSRGQGAGTGELFF
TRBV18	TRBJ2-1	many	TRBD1	TGTGCCAGCTCACCAGTCAGGGGGCAAGACAATGAGCAGTTCTTC	CASSPVRGQDNEQFF
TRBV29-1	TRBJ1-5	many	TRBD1	TGCAGCGTTCAACCTGGGACAGATAGCAATCAGCCCCAGCATTTT	CSVQPGTDSNQPQHF
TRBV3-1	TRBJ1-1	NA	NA	TGTGCCAGCAGCCTCCAGATGTCCCGAGGAGCTTTCTTT	CASSLQMSRGAFF
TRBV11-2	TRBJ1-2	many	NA	TGTGCCAGCAGCTTAGATCAGGGGACTCGCTATGGCTACACCTTC	CASSLDQGTRYGYTF
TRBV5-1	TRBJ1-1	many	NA	TGCGCCAGCAGAACCATGCACACGAACACTGAAGCTTTCTTT	CASRTMHTNTEAFF
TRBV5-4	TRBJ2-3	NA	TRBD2	TGTGCCAGCAGCTTGGTAGCGGGGGGAAGCACAGATACGCAGTATTTT	CASSLVAGGSTDTQYF
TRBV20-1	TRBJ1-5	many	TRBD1	TGCAGTGCTCGTCAGGGGGCTGGACAGCCCCAGCATTTT	CSARQGAGQPQHF
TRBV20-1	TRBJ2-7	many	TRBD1	TGCAGTGCCATTAGTGCGGGACAGGGGGGGATCGAGCAGTACTTC	CSAISAGQGGIEQYF
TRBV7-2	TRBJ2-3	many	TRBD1	TGTGCCAGCAGAGACAGGGGTGGCACAGATACGCAGTATTTT	CASRDRGGTDTQYF
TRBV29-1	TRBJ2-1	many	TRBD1	TGCAGCGTACTACAGGGGATCCTAGGGAATGAGCAGTTCTTC	CSVLQGILGNEQFF
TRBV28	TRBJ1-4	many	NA	TGTGCCAGCAGCCCGGACACTTTAGGACTGTTTTTT	CASSPDTLGLFF
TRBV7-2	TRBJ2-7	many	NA	TGTGCCAGCAGTTTTTCCGGGGTCCATAAATCCTACGAGCAGTACTTC	CASSFSGVHKSYEQYF
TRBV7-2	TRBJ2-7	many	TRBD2	TGTGCCAGCAGAATAGCGGGGGCTTCCTACGAGCAGTACTTC	CASRIAGASYEQYF